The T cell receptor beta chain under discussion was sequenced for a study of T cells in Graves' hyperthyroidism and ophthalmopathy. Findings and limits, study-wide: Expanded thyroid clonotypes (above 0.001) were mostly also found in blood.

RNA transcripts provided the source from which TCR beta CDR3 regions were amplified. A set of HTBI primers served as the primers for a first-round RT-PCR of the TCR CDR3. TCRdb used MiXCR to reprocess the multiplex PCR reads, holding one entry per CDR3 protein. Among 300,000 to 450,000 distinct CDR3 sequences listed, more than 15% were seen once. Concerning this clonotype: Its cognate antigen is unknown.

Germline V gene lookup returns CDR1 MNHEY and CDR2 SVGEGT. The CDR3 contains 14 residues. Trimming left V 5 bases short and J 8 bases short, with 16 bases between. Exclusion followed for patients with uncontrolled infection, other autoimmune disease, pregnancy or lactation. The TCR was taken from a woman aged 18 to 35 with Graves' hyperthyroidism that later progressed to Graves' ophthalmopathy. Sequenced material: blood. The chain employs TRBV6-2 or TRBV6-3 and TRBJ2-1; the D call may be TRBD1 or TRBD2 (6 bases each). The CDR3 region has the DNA TGTGCCAGCAGTCCCCCCTTCGGGGGCCATGAGCAGTTCTTC. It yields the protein CASSPPFGGHEQFF.